The 20 T cell receptor beta chains in this list originate from one sample, sequenced in a study of T cells in narcolepsy. Sequencing was performed with immunoSEQ multiplex PCR; in TCRdb, only in-frame clones are kept and a portion is missing. The data contain under 35,000 clones, around 86% of them singletons. Sequencing was carried out using CD45RA- memory CD4+ T cells from PBMCs. The receptors stem from a human donor with narcolepsy.

The chain has TRBV19 and TRBJ2-1; D is perhaps TRBD2 (6 bases). The CDR3 is 13 amino acids. CDR1 and CDR2 from the germline V gene are LNHDA and SQIVND (reference sequence). Trimming removed 4 bases from V and 3 bases from J, with 7 bases in between. The CDR3 DNA is TGTGCCAGTAGTACCGGGGGCTACAATGAGCAGTTCTTC. Protein: CASSTGGYNEQFF.

This clone was detected once. The chain links TRBV5-4 to TRBJ2-7, with 10 bases fitting TRBD1. Germline values: CDR1 SGHNT, CDR2 YYREEE (reference sequence). The CDR3 totals 14 residues. The V gene end was trimmed by 4 bases and the J gene end by 6 bases; junction bases not matched to a gene: 7. The CDR3 coding sequence is TGTGCCAGCAGCGGGGAGGGACAGGGGATCGAGCAGTACTTC. It specifies CASSGEGQGIEQYF.

This sequence joins TRBV10-2 and TRBJ1-1; D is uncertain. The CDR3 extends over 12 amino acids. Per germline, CDR1 WSHSY and CDR2 SAAADI. V was shortened by 6 bases and J by 0 bases, with 5 bases between the two germline ends. CDR3 region: CASRGMNTEAFF. For the CDR3, the DNA is TGCGCCAGCAGGGGGATGAACACTGAAGCTTTCTTT.

Concerning this clone: An end of the junction does not agree with germline; a read error may underlie this. The rearrangement uses TRBV7-7 and TRBJ2-4; 7 bases line up with TRBD1. CDR3 length: 19 amino acids. CDR1 and CDR2 (germline): SSHAT, FNYEAQ (reference sequence). The CDR3 here is CASSLDRHETRIAKNIQYF. CDR3 bases: TGTGCTAGCAGCTTGGACAGGCATGAGACTCGGATAGCCAAAAACATTCAGTACTTC.

V and J are TRBV19 and TRBJ1-1; 9 bases match TRBD1. With V trimmed by 7 bases and J by 8 bases, 5 bases remained unmatched. Germline-derived CDR1 and CDR2 are LNHDA and SQIVND (reference sequence). CDR3 length: 12 amino acids. The chain's CDR3 is CASTTDRGEAFF. CDR3 in DNA: TGTGCCAGTACCACGGACAGGGGCGAAGCTTTCTTT.

The chain couples TRBV27 to TRBJ1-5, with D hard to call. The length of the CDR3 is 15 residues. Germline-derived CDR1 and CDR2 are MNHEY and SMNVEV (reference sequence). The V end was cut by 3 bases, the J end by 0 bases, with 9 bases between. CDR3 protein: CASSLTQHSNQPQHF. CDR3 bases: TGTGCCAGCAGTTTGACACAGCATAGCAATCAGCCCCAGCATTTT.

This clone has a handful of counts. The rearrangement links TRBV5-5 to TRBJ2-5; 7 nucleotides line up with TRBD1. There are 16 residues in the CDR3. The germline V gene has CDR1 SGHKS and CDR2 YYEKEE (reference sequence). Trimming removed 4 bases from V and 2 bases from J; junction bases left unmatched: 11. CDR3 region: CASSKGDSWVQETQYF. For the CDR3, the DNA is TGTGCCAGCAGCAAGGGGGACAGTTGGGTGCAAGAGACCCAGTACTTC. The variable domain in full, with the rest retrieved from reference TRBV5-5 and TRBJ2-5, is DAGVTQSPTHLIKTRGQQVTLRCSPISGHKSVSWYQQVLGQGPQFIFQYYEKEERGRGNFPDRFSARQFPNYSSELNVNALLLGDSALYLCASSKGDSWVQETQYFGPGTRLLVL.

With respect to this clone: Within the sample, other DNA sequences also encode this same CDR3. The chain combines TRBV7-2 with TRBJ1-5, with TRBD1 as a possible D gene (6 bases). Looked up from germline, CDR1 is SGHTA and CDR2 is FQGNSA. The CDR3 sequence is 13 residues long. The V gene lost 3 bases and the J gene lost 4 bases, with 7 bases spanning the gap. The chain's CDR3 is CASSLDRNQPQHF. Here the CDR3 DNA reads TGTGCCAGCAGCTTGGACAGAAATCAGCCCCAGCATTTT.

V is TRBV27 and J is TRBJ2-5; 7 bases fit TRBD2. The DNA end lines up better with TRBJ2-7; the J call may be wrong. The CDR3 runs to 16 residues. Germline V gene sequence: CDR1 MNHEY, CDR2 SMNVEV (reference sequence). In DNA, the CDR3 is TGTGCCAGTAGATCAACGTGGGGGAGGGCGATCTACGAGCAGTACTTC. Protein product: CASRSTWGRAIYEQYF.

The genes are TRBV11-3 and TRBJ1-1; 8 positions match TRBD1. J lost 7 bases, V lost 6 bases, and 4 bases had no gene match. This CDR3 has 12 amino acids. Per germline, CDR1 SGHNT and CDR2 YENEEA. The CDR3 sequence: CASSKTGGEAFF. Written as DNA, the CDR3 is TGTGCCAGCAGTAAAACAGGGGGTGAAGCTTTCTTT.

This chain joins TRBV5-1 and TRBJ2-1; TRBD2 is a possible D gene (6 bases). The V gene lost 0 bases and the J gene lost 4 bases, with 14 bases spanning the gap. Germline V CDR1 and CDR2: SGHRS, YFSETQ. CDR3 length: 16 residues. The CDR3 sequence: CASSLVGGAPYNEQFF. In DNA form, the CDR3 reads TGCGCCAGCAGCTTGGTGGGCGGGGCACCTTACAATGAGCAGTTCTTC.

The chain couples TRBV14 to TRBJ2-7; D possibly corresponds to TRBD1 (6 bases). Germline V gene data show CDR1 as SGHDN and CDR2 as FVKESK. V shed 0 bases and J shed 6 bases, with 6 bases lying between them. The CDR3 consists of 12 residues. The CDR3 DNA follows: TGTGCCAGCAGCCAAGACAGGGGCGAGCAGTACTTC. Translated, it gives CASSQDRGEQYF.

The V gene is TRBV5-4, the J gene TRBJ2-7; TRBD2 matches at 10 bases. V shed 4 bases and J 5 bases; nucleotides not matched to a gene: 9. In germline, CDR1 is SGHNT, CDR2 YYREEE (reference sequence). The CDR3 is 15 amino acids. The CDR3 bases are TGTGCCAGCAGCCCTCCTAGCGGGAGAGCGAACGAGCAGTACTTC. This gives the protein CASSPPSGRANEQYF.

This rearrangement joins TRBV9 to TRBJ1-2; TRBD1 aligns across 7 bases. This CDR3 region has 14 residues. Germline V gene lookup returns CDR1 SGDLS and CDR2 YYNGEE. The trim removed 0 bases at V and 8 bases at J, leaving 7 bases unmatched. The DNA for the CDR3 is TGTGCCAGCAGCGTAGCTGGACAGGTTGAGGGCTACACCTTC. This sequence encodes CASSVAGQVEGYTF.

This clone has more than one count but fewer than ten. The CDR3 region is CASSRGQTNYGYTF. In DNA, the CDR3 is TGTGCCAGCAGCCGAGGACAGACTAACTATGGCTACACCTTC. The chain has TRBV7-9 and TRBJ1-2, with D possibly matching TRBD1 (6 bases). V lost 5 bases, J lost 0 bases, and 10 bases lay in between. The CDR3 runs 14 residues. Germline loops: CDR1 SEHNR, CDR2 FQNEAQ (reference sequence).

The V and J genes are TRBV19 and TRBJ1-4; D is ambiguous. CDR1 and CDR2 from the germline V gene are LNHDA and SQIVND (reference sequence). Trimming removed 3 bases at V and 7 bases at J, with 12 bases between. The CDR3 totals 14 residues. The chain's CDR3 is CASSIMVGPEKLFF. The CDR3 DNA reads as TGTGCCAGTAGTATTATGGTAGGGCCTGAAAAACTGTTTTTT.

The CDR3 loop is CSVAELQQGSPLHF. CDR3 DNA: TGCAGCGTTGCAGAACTTCAACAGGGGTCACCCCTCCACTTT. The chain uses TRBV29-1 and TRBJ1-6; TRBD1 matches 7 bases. Germline-derived CDR1 and CDR2 are SQVTM and ANQGSEA. The CDR3 totals 14 residues. V dropped 4 bases and J dropped 10; count of bases not matched to a gene: 10.

V and J are TRBV5-6 and TRBJ2-5; no clear D gene. Judging by the DNA end, TRBJ2-7 fits better; the J call may be wrong. The CDR3 consists of 14 residues. Germline V lookup: CDR1 SGHDT, CDR2 YYEEEE. The CDR3 DNA follows: TGTGCCAGCAGCTTTCGCAGGAGCTCCTACGAGCAGTACTTC. As protein: CASSFRRSSYEQYF.

The genes are TRBV7-2 and TRBJ1-2; D remains unclear. CDR3 size: 13 residues. Germline-derived CDR1 and CDR2 are SGHTA and FQGNSA. V dropped 1 base and J dropped 6 bases, with 9 bases sitting between them. The CDR3 region has the DNA TGTGCCAGCAGCTTAGTCGATATCGATGGCTACACCTTC. This gives the protein CASSLVDIDGYTF.

In the case of this clone: The identical CDR3 is also encoded by other nucleotide sequences in the sample. V is TRBV5-1 and J is TRBJ2-2; D is unclear. The V gene lost 0 bases and the J gene lost 5 bases, with 8 bases spanning the gap. CDR3 size: 14 residues. The germline V gene encodes CDR1 SGHRS and CDR2 YFSETQ. The CDR3 nucleotides are TGCGCCAGCAGCTTGGGGCAGCCAACCGGGGAGCTGTTTTTT. It yields the protein CASSLGQPTGELFF.